These 9 T cell receptor beta chains share one sample of origin, sequenced in a study of tissue T cells after allogeneic stem cell transplantation. Assay used: immunoSEQ multiplex PCR; TCRdb lists only in-frame clones, some missing. Among thousands of clones listed, 65% to 85% were seen once. Sequencing used skin, obtained at autopsy. These TCRs come from a male patient over 55 with steroid-refractory graft-versus-host disease after an allogeneic stem cell transplant. The graft donor may be the source of some T cells.

The chain employs TRBV28 and TRBJ1-3; D possibly corresponds to TRBD1 (5 bases). The V end lost 3 bases, the J end lost 5 bases, and 8 bases lay between the germline ends. The CDR3 length is 13 residues. CDR1 MDHEN and CDR2 SYDVKM come from the germline V gene. The CDR3 here is CASSLTARNTIYF. Here the CDR3 DNA reads TGTGCCAGCAGTTTGACAGCGAGAAACACCATATATTTT.

The chain is built from TRBV4-1 and TRBJ2-7; D might be TRBD1 (5 bases). Trimming took off 1 base at V and 7 bases at J, with 14 bases between the two ends. Germline V gene lookup returns CDR1 MGHRA and CDR2 YSYEKL. CDR3 size: 14 residues. CDR3 nucleotides: TGCGCCAGCAGCCAAGGGCAGGGTCAATGGGAGCAGTACTTC. It translates to CASSQGQGQWEQYF.

V and J are TRBV28 and TRBJ2-7; 8 nucleotides align to TRBD2. Trimming took 5 bases from V and 4 from J; bases not matched to a gene: 7. The CDR3 totals 14 residues. Germline V gene lookup returns CDR1 MDHEN and CDR2 SYDVKM. Here the CDR3 DNA reads TGTGCCAGCAGTACCGGGACTAGTGCTTACGAGCAGTACTTC. Translation gives CASSTGTSAYEQYF.

The genes are TRBV9 and TRBJ2-2; D is tentatively TRBD1 or TRBD2 (5 bases each). Between the trimmed V and J ends, which lost 4 bases and 4 bases, there was a span of 17 bases. CDR3 length: 16 residues. Germline CDR1 SGDLS, CDR2 YYNGEE. The CDR3 nucleotides are TGTGCCAGCAGCCCAACCGGGACGGCGGGCACCGGGGAGCTGTTTTTT. Its protein product is CASSPTGTAGTGELFF.

This clone has just a few counts. J is TRBJ1-4 and V is TRBV24-1, with 9 bases that match TRBD1. Germline CDR1 is KGHDR and CDR2 is SFDVKD. The V segment lost 3 bases and the J segment 6 bases; nucleotides outside the gene matches: 4. The CDR3 is 15 residues long. CDR3 sequence reads: CATSDPGTGYEKLFF. The CDR3 nucleotides are TGTGCCACCAGTGATCCCGGGACAGGGTATGAAAAACTGTTTTTT.

The J gene is TRBJ2-7, the V gene TRBV6-5, with D possibly TRBD1 on 5 matching bases. Germline CDR1 reads MNHEY; CDR2 reads SVGAGI. Trimming left V 6 bases short and J 3 bases short, with 6 bases between. This CDR3 region has 11 residues. DNA for the CDR3: TGTGCCAGCAGGGACAACTACGAGCAGTACTTC. This sequence encodes CASRDNYEQYF.

The V call is TRBV6-2 or TRBV6-3, the J call TRBJ1-5; D is uncertain. The CDR3 covers 16 residues. V lost 2 bases and J lost 2, with 13 bases in between. Germline V gives CDR1 MNHEY, CDR2 SVGEGT. CDR3 nucleotides: TGTGCCAGCAGTTACGGCGGGGAGTGGGGCAATCAGCCCCAGCATTTT. As protein: CASSYGGEWGNQPQHF.

This clone was seen once. The chain couples TRBV9 to TRBJ2-1, with TRBD2 matching over 7 bases. With V trimmed by 6 bases and J by 4 bases, 7 bases remained unmatched. The CDR3 is 14 amino acids. The V gene's germline CDR1 is SGDLS and CDR2 YYNGEE. The CDR3 DNA reads as TGTGCCAGCACTCCGAGGGGAGGGTACAATGAGCAGTTCTTC. Translated: CASTPRGGYNEQFF. The whole variable domain, filled in from reference TRBV9 and TRBJ2-1, reads DSGVTQTPKHLITATGQRVTLRCSPRSGDLSVYWYQQSLDQGLQFLIQYYNGEERAKGNILERFSAQQFPDLHSELNLSSLELGDSALYFCASTPRGGYNEQFFGPGTRLTVL.

The chain couples TRBV5-4 to TRBJ1-2, with D perhaps TRBD1 (5 bases). Germline loops: CDR1 SGHNT, CDR2 YYREEE (reference sequence). This CDR3 has 16 amino acids. The V and J ends lost 2 bases and 0 bases respectively, with 14 bases between them. CDR3 coding DNA: TGTGCCAGCAGCTTATTCGGGACGGCAACTAACTATGGCTACACCTTC. Its translation is CASSLFGTATNYGYTF. Filled out from reference TRBV5-4 and TRBJ1-2, the complete variable domain reads ETGVTQSPTHLIKTRGQQVTLRCSSQSGHNTVSWYQQALGQGPQFIFQYYREEENGRGNFPPRFSGLQFPNYSSELNVNALELDDSALYLCASSLFGTATNYGYTFGSGTRLTVV.